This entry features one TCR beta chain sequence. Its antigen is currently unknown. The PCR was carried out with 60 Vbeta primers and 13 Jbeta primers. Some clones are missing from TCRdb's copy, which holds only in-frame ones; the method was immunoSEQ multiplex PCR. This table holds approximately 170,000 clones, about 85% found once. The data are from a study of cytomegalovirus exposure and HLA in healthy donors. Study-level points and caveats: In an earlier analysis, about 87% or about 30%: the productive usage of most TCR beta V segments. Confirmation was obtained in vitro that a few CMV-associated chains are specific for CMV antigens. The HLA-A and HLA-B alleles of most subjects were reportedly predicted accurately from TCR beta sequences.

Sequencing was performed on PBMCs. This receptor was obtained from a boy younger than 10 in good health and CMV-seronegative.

The chain's CDR3 is CASSHLGQGAYGGYTF. For the CDR3, the DNA is TGTGCCAGCAGCCACCTTGGACAGGGGGCTTATGGTGGCTACACCTTC. The rearrangement uses TRBV5-5 and TRBJ1-2; TRBD1 agrees at 11 bases. The V segment lost 4 bases and the J segment 7 bases; nucleotides outside the gene matches: 12. Germline CDR1 and CDR2: SGHKS and YYEKEE (reference sequence). The CDR3 runs 16 residues. The variable domain in full, completed from reference TRBV5-5 and TRBJ1-2, reads DAGVTQSPTHLIKTRGQQVTLRCSPISGHKSVSWYQQVLGQGPQFIFQYYEKEERGRGNFPDRFSARQFPNYSSELNVNALLLGDSALYLCASSHLGQGAYGGYTFGSGTRLTVV.